This T cell receptor (beta chain) was obtained from a study of blood T cell repertoires in COVID-19. For the study at large: Whether acute or convalescent, the COVID-19 samples came from the United States, Italy and Spain. PBMCs, B-cell-depleted T cells, or T cells were the source of the cDNA or gDNA that made up the material.

In the original processing: Reference gene primer amplification gave estimated nucleated cell counts. Sequencing used immunoSEQ multiplex PCR; TCRdb keeps in-frame clones, though not all of them. D and trimming come from the DNA, and the V and J calls and clone size come from that table. The table includes over 100,000 clones, over 75% detected once. Germline CDR1 reads DFQATT; CDR2 reads SNEGSKA (reference sequence). With V trimmed by 5 bases and J by 0 bases, 9 bases remained unmatched. This CDR3 has 16 amino acids. Sequenced input: peripheral blood. The chain has TRBV20-1 and TRBJ2-1; 8 nucleotides agree with TRBD2. The TCR originated in a man older than 75 with acute or convalescent COVID-19. The CDR3 here is CSAGVLAESSYNEQFF. In DNA form, the CDR3 reads TGCAGTGCTGGTGTACTAGCGGAGTCCTCCTACAATGAGCAGTTCTTC.